This paragraph covers one T cell receptor beta chain sequence. Its antigen is unidentified. This entry belongs to a study of CD8+ T cells in alopecia areata. Findings of the study overall: Higher clonality than in normal scalp was seen in lesional scalp, especially alopecia totalis/universalis. It was less clear whether patients shared TCRs than it was in mice, possibly because of HLA.

Germline V CDR1 and CDR2: SGHNT, YENEEA. J lost 3 bases, V lost 5 bases, and 3 bases had no gene match. The CDR3 loop spans 14 amino acids. Extracted from the samples, RNA was reverse transcribed into cDNA to serve as the sequencing template. The repertoire was sequenced with immunoSEQ multiplex PCR; TCRdb's copy has only in-frame clones and lacks some. Among about 30,000 clones listed, about three fifths were seen once. Lesional scalp tissue (obtained by punch biopsy) and peripheral blood were collected from alopecia areata patients. Sorting of CD4+ and CD8+ T cells was performed on PBMCs. The clonotype was recovered from a human donor with alopecia areata. The J gene is TRBJ2-5, the V gene TRBV11-3; 10 positions match TRBD1. The sample was NKG2D-high CD8+ T cells sorted from blood. For the CDR3, the DNA is TGTGCCAGCAGCCCAGGGACAGGGGAAGAGACCCAGTACTTC. Translated: CASSPGTGEETQYF.